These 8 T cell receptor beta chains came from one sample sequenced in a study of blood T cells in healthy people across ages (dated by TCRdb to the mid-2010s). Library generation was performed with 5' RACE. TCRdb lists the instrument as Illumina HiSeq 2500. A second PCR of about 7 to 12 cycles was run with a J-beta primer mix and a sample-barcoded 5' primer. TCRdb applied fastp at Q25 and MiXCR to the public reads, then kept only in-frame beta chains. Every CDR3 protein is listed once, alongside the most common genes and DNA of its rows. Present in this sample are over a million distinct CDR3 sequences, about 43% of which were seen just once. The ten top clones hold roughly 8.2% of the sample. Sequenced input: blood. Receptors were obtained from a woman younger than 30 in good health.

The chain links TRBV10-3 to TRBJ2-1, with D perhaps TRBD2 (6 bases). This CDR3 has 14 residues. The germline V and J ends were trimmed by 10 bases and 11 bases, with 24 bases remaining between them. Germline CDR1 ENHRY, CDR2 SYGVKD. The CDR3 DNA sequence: TGTGCCACGACTAGAGGGGCCGATTACAGTCAGCAGTTCTTC. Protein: CATTRGADYSQQFF.

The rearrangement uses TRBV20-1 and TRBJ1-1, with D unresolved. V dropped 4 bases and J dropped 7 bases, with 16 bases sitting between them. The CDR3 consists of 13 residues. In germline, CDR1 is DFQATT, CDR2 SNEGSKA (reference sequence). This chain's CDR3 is CSAKEPYDGEAFF. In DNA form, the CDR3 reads TGCAGTGCTAAGGAACCATATGATGGTGAAGCTTTCTTT.

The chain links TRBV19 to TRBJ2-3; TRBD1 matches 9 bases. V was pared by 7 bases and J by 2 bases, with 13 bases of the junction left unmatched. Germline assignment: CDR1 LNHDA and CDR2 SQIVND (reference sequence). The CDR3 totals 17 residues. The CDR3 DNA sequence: TGTGCCAGTAACCAACTTCCGGGACAGGGCAACACAGATACGCAGTATTTT. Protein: CASNQLPGQGNTDTQYF.

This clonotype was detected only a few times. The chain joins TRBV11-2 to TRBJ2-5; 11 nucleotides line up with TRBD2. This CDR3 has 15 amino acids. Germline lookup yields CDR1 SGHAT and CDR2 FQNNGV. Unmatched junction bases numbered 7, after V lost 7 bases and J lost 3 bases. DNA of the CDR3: TGTGCCAGCATCACCGGACTAGCGGGCGAAGAGACCCAGTACTTC. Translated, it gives CASITGLAGEETQYF.

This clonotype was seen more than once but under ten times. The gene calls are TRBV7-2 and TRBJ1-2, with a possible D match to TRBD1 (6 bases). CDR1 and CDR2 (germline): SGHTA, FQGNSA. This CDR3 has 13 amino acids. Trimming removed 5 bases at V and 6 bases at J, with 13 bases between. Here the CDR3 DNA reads TGTGCCAGCAGCACCTCCACAGGGAATGGCTACACCTTC. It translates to CASSTSTGNGYTF.

In DNA form, the CDR3 reads TGCGCCAGCAGCCAAGCCCCCCAGGGCCAGAACACCGGGGAGCTGTTTTTT. The encoded protein is CASSQAPQGQNTGELFF. J is TRBJ2-2 and V is TRBV4-1, with D tentatively TRBD1 (5 bases). The CDR3 consists of 17 residues. V was trimmed by 1 base and J by 1 base, leaving 13 bases between them. Per germline, CDR1 MGHRA and CDR2 YSYEKL.

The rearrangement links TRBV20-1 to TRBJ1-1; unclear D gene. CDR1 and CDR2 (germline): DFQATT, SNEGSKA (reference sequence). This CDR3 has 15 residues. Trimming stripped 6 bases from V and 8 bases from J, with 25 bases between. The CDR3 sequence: CSATPRVVGDPEAFF. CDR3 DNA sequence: TGCAGTGCCACCCCAAGGGTTGTCGGGGATCCAGAAGCTTTCTTT.

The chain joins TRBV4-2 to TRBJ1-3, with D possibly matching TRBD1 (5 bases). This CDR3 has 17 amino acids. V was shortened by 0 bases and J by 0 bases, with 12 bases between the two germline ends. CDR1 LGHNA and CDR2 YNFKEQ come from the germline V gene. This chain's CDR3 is CASSQESGSYSGNTIYF. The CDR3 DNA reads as TGTGCCAGCAGCCAAGAATCAGGGTCTTACTCTGGAAACACCATATATTTT.